This T cell receptor beta chain originates from a study of control samples from healthy donors and cancer patients. This clone was found a few times. TCRdb keeps only in-frame clones here, not all; method: immunoSEQ multiplex PCR. The top ten hold over 10% of the sample, which has 100,000 to 120,000 clones, under 90% seen once. The germline CDR1 and CDR2 sequences are SGHNT and YYREEE (reference sequence). The ends lost 3 bases at V and 7 bases at J; junction bases unmatched: 9. CDR3 length: 16 residues. This TCR was recovered from a woman in her forties or fifties in good health. The rearrangement links TRBV5-4 to TRBJ1-6, with 8 bases that match TRBD1. Sample: blood. Here the CDR3 reads CASSSLRGQVNSPLHF. In DNA form, the CDR3 reads TGTGCCAGCAGCTCATTACGGGGACAGGTGAATTCACCCCTCCACTTT.